The clone carrying this T cell receptor beta chain was picked up one time. The antigen remains undetermined. This table comes from immunoSEQ multiplex PCR, and its TCRdb copy is limited to in-frame clones, with some not included. The sample carries approximately 97,000 clones, 80% recorded once. The data belong to a study of Ad26.COV2.S vaccination and SARS-CoV-2 variants. Study-wide points: While placebo recipients had lower spike-specific TCR breadth, vaccine recipients had more. The TCR-based breadth and depth measures might underestimate overall T cell responses. Vaccine and placebo recipients had similar non-spike TCR breadth.

The CDR3 totals 13 residues. CDR1 and CDR2 from the germline V gene are SGHKS and YYEKEE (reference sequence). V dropped 7 bases and J dropped 7 bases, with 14 bases sitting between them. Sequencing was performed on peripheral blood, taken after recovery from COVID-19. V is TRBV5-5 and J is TRBJ1-4, with D possibly being TRBD1 (5 bases). The source of this sequence is a human donor who had recovered from COVID-19. CDR3 DNA sequence: TGTGCCAGCTTTCCGTGGCAGGGTGAAAAACTGTTTTTT. The encoded protein is CASFPWQGEKLFF. Full variable domain (remainder filled in from reference TRBV5-5 and TRBJ1-4): DAGVTQSPTHLIKTRGQQVTLRCSPISGHKSVSWYQQVLGQGPQFIFQYYEKEERGRGNFPDRFSARQFPNYSSELNVNALLLGDSALYLCASFPWQGEKLFFGSGTQLSVL.